Sequencing of this T cell receptor (beta chain) was carried out in a study of multiple sclerosis patients with progressive multifocal leukoencephalopathy. Whole-study findings and limits: No common TRBV or TRBJ usage or pairing appeared at PML. Clones expanded at PML were already present before and during natalizumab.

Repertoires were generated with immunoSEQ multiplex PCR, while TCRdb's copy carries only in-frame clones and drops some. The sample yields 25,000 to 35,000 clones, 85% to 90% seen once. Regarding this clone: Its antigen is as yet unknown.

As to time point: before natalizumab initiation. All PML patients were female, and all patients had earlier interferon beta. T0 refers to blood drawn before natalizumab was first infused. Germline CDR1 and CDR2: MNHEY and SMNVEV (reference sequence). V lost 1 base and J lost 5, with 11 bases in between. The CDR3 length is 14 residues. V usage is TRBV27 and J usage is TRBJ2-5; possibly TRBD2 for D (6 bases). Sequencing was performed on PBMCs. The receptor was derived from a human donor with multiple sclerosis. This CDR3 is CASSLYGGSETQYF. The CDR3 bases are TGTGCCAGCAGTTTATACGGGGGAAGCGAGACCCAGTACTTC.